This T cell receptor beta chain was observed in a study of shared clonotypes between healthy human individuals. Of note for this clone: Its antigen is not identified. This sample also contains other DNA sequences that code for the same CDR3.

Germline loops: CDR1 SNHLY, CDR2 FYNNEI. V lost 4 bases, J lost 0 bases, and 10 bases lay in between. This CDR3 has 15 amino acids. Study results and caveats: Clonotype sharing among donors was expected to depend on sequencing depth.

Evenly divided among several immunoSEQ plates was the genomic DNA of each subset. Generated by immunoSEQ multiplex PCR, the TCRdb table keeps only in-frame clones and is missing some. This sample has 520,000 or so clones; 79% occur once, and the top ten carry over 10%. The chain has TRBV2 and TRBJ2-1, with D perhaps matching TRBD1 or TRBD2 (5 bases each). The sequence came from a woman in her 40s in good health. Some clones in this sample may be carry-over from other donors' samples. The specimen was PBMCs. DNA of the CDR3: TGTGCCAGCAGTGGGGACCGCAGCTCCTACAATGAGCAGTTCTTC. This gives the protein CASSGDRSSYNEQFF.